This entry describes one T cell receptor beta chain. No cognate antigen has been identified for it. Within one base of it there is no much larger clone, and no base qualities were kept. The data are from a study of cytomegalovirus exposure and HLA in healthy donors (dated by TCRdb to about 2017). Broadly, across the study: A later analysis indicated that the 90 to 150 validation repertoires were generated on the platform also employed for the approximately 700 repertoires of the first cohort. The study aimed to test whether signatures of past pathogen exposure could be identified by cataloging public T cell receptors. Besides the first cohort of around 700 subjects, a separate validation cohort made up of about 120 different subjects was used. To predict cytomegalovirus infection status, the study brought together high-throughput TCR immunosequencing, statistical association of individual TCRs with disease status, and machine learning.

The donors belonged to the validation cohort of about 130 subjects, which was separate from the roughly 680-subject first cohort. The library was prepared using the immunoSEQ multiplex PCR assay. Regarding the original processing steps: To diagnose cytomegalovirus status from the catalog of TCR beta chain sequences, a statistical classification framework was built. TCRdb stores this immuneACCESS table with in-frame sequences only. Part of the clones is absent; in the studies checked, under half of the shortfall reflects unresolved V genes, and no reason is known for the rest. That table is the source of V, J and clone size, and D and trimming were worked out from the DNA. The sample table contains under 75,000 clones; only one count was recorded for almost 97% of them. The ten largest clones capture 0.9% to 1.5% of the sample. From the germline V gene (reference sequence), CDR1 is SGHAT and CDR2 is FQDESV. Trimming costs V 8 bases and J 6 bases, and their ends lie 23 bases apart. The CDR3 spans 16 residues, from the cysteine through the phenylalanine. Only the CDR3 region is kept as DNA, spanning 48 bases read in frame from base 1.

The study at large found these results: It was suggested by the authors that the approach could potentially be generalized to other disease states and immunological phenotypes. In a later analysis, TCRs clustered in the first cohort were found to also tend to co-occur in the roughly 120 validation repertoires, with approximately 94% of cluster scores above 0. The study listed 164 TCR beta chains as associated with cytomegalovirus. The classifier was reported to diagnose cytomegalovirus status with high specificity and sensitivity in both the original and validation cohorts. While some public TCRs were present in many individuals, most TCR sequences turned up only very rarely across donors. In vitro tests confirmed that a few of the cytomegalovirus-associated TCR beta chains recognize cytomegalovirus antigens. All 120 or so repertoires were used to score co-occurrence in the validation cohort in a later analysis, because that analysis had no HLA typing for the cohort.

The sequence was obtained from a woman under 30 in good health and CMV-seronegative. Sequenced sample: PBMCs. Recombination linked TRBV11-1 to TRBJ2-1; the D gene is unclear. This receptor has the CDR3 CASGAWNSAGRNEQFF. Read as DNA, the sequence is TGTGCCAGCGGAGCTTGGAACTCGGCCGGCCGCAATGAGCAGTTCTTC.